The following is a T cell receptor beta chain sequence with its context. Its antigen is unidentified. The data were obtained in a study of T-cell reconstitution after alpha-beta-depleted transplantation in children. General study results and limits: The main origin of T-cell counts and diversity one year after transplant was newly produced T cells. High day-60 TCRbeta diversity in some patients came from surviving recipient T cells and thymic progenitors. Expanded clones from the graft, numbering several hundred, reportedly supplied alpha-beta T cells about two months after transplant.

Unique molecular identifiers tagged the TCRbeta library. TCRdb reanalysed the PCR reads using MiXCR and keeps one entry per CDR3 protein. The table shows under 450,000 distinct CDR3 sequences, with roughly 15% occurring only once. The input for sequencing was PBMCs, mostly from graft donor cells, taken 360 days after TCRalphabeta/CD19-depleted stem cell transplant. This sequence was found in a boy under three years old who had a stem cell transplant for Wiskott-Aldrich syndrome, so the T cells may come from the graft donor.

The CDR3 spells CSASAASGNDEQYF. Written as DNA, the CDR3 is TGCAGTGCTAGCGCGGCTAGCGGGAATGACGAGCAGTACTTC. J is TRBJ2-7 and V is TRBV20-1; TRBD2 aligns across 9 bases. The ends lost 3 bases at V and 5 bases at J; junction bases unmatched: 8. This CDR3 region has 14 residues. Germline-derived CDR1 and CDR2 are DFQATT and SNEGSKA (reference sequence).